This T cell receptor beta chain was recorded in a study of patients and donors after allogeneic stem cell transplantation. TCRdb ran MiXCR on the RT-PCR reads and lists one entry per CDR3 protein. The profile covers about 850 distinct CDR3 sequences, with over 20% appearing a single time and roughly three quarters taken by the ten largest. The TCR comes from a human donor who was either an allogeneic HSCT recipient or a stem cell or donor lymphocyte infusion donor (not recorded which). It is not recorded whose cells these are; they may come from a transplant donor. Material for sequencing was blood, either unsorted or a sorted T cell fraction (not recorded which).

The CDR3 DNA follows: TGTGCCTGGACTCCCGGACAGGGGACTGAAGCTTTCTTT. Translated: CAWTPGQGTEAFF. The J gene is TRBJ1-1, the V gene TRBV30, with 9 bases aligning to TRBD1. The CDR3 sequence is 13 residues long. The germline gives CDR1 GTSNPN, CDR2 SVGIG (reference sequence). The trim removed 4 bases at V and 5 bases at J, leaving 5 bases unmatched. The full variable domain, completed using reference TRBV30 and TRBJ1-1, is SQTIHQWPATLVQPVGSPLSLECTVEGTSNPNLYWYRQAAGRGLQLLFYSVGIGQISSEVPQNLSASRPQDRQFILSSKKLLLSDSGFYLCAWTPGQGTEAFFGQGTRLTVV.